What follows are 26 T cell receptor beta chains derived from one specimen sequenced in a study of T cell responses to AZD1222 COVID-19 vaccine (dated by TCRdb to the early 2020s). The time point label here, explained by the study, means: baseline before first vaccination. Library preparation employed the immunoSEQ multiplex PCR assay. Entries here come from immuneACCESS through TCRdb and include only in-frame sequences with V and J called. Some clones fail to appear in such tables; in the studies checked, an unresolved V gene covers under half of the shortfall, and the cause of the remainder is unknown. Present in this sample are tens of thousands of clones, roughly 88% of which were seen just once. The leading ten clones occupy 22% of the sample. Sequences were derived from peripheral blood, sampled on day 0 of AZD1222 vaccination. These receptors were obtained from an adult in good health.

This chain joins TRBV7-2 and TRBJ1-3; D gene uncertain. Germline CDR1 and CDR2: SGHTA and FQGNSA. The CDR3 runs 14 residues. V was trimmed by 0 bases and J by 4 bases, leaving 7 bases between them. CDR3 amino acids: CASSLALGGNTIYF. In nucleotides, the CDR3 is TGTGCCAGCAGCTTAGCGCTCGGAGGAAACACCATATATTTT.

V is TRBV4-2 and J is TRBJ2-3; D gene uncertain. This CDR3 is 13 amino acids long. The ends were cut back, 0 bases at V and 4 bases at J, with 5 bases in the middle. Germline CDR1 and CDR2: LGHNA and YNFKEQ. The CDR3 DNA sequence: TGTGCCAGCAGCCAAGACCCCCCAGATACGCAGTATTTT. It encodes CASSQDPPDTQYF.

A single count supports this clone. The J gene is TRBJ1-2, the V gene TRBV9; D ambiguous. V lost 3 bases and J lost 7, with 10 bases in between. The CDR3 has 12 amino acids. Germline V gives CDR1 SGDLS, CDR2 YYNGEE. As DNA, the CDR3 is TGTGCCAGCAGCGCCACTACAACTGGCTACACCTTC. This encodes CASSATTTGYTF.

The chain's CDR3 is CASSVQGFGTDTQYF. The CDR3 DNA reads as TGTGCCAGCAGCGTACAGGGATTTGGGACAGATACGCAGTATTTT. The J gene is TRBJ2-3, the V gene TRBV9, with a weak D call TRBD1 (5 bases). CDR3 size: 15 residues. The V gene lost 1 base and the J gene lost 3 bases, with 12 bases spanning the gap. CDR1 is SGDLS, CDR2 YYNGEE, per germline. The full variable domain, its missing parts supplied by reference TRBV9 and TRBJ2-3, is DSGVTQTPKHLITATGQRVTLRCSPRSGDLSVYWYQQSLDQGLQFLIQYYNGEERAKGNILERFSAQQFPDLHSELNLSSLELGDSALYFCASSVQGFGTDTQYFGPGTRLTVL.

The chain combines TRBV19 with TRBJ2-5; unclear D gene. V was trimmed by 5 bases and J by 2 bases, leaving 9 bases between them. Germline CDR1 and CDR2: LNHDA and SQIVND (reference sequence). The CDR3 consists of 13 residues. The CDR3: CASSAYAQETQYF. The CDR3 nucleotides read TGTGCCAGTAGTGCCTATGCTCAAGAGACCCAGTACTTC.

In this sample, this clone turned up once. The chain joins TRBV11-1 to TRBJ2-7; D is undetermined. CDR3 size: 13 residues. V was pared by 3 bases and J by 1 base, with 7 bases between. Germline V gene sequence: CDR1 SGHAT, CDR2 FQDESV (reference sequence). CDR3 protein: CASSFSGSYEQYF. For the CDR3, the DNA is TGTGCCAGCAGCTTTTCCGGATCCTACGAGCAGTACTTC. Using reference TRBV11-1 and TRBJ2-7 for the parts outside the CDR3, the full variable domain is EAEVAQSPRYKITEKSQAVAFWCDPISGHATLYWYRQILGQGPELLVQFQDESVVDDSQLPKDRFSAERLKGVDSTLKIQPAELGDSAMYLCASSFSGSYEQYFGPGTRLTVT.

J is TRBJ2-3 and V is TRBV19; maybe TRBD1 (5 bases). Trimming cost V 3 bases and J 6 bases, with 19 bases left between them. CDR3 length: 16 residues. The germline gives CDR1 LNHDA, CDR2 SQIVND (reference sequence). CDR3 residues: CASSMALQGVGDTQYF. In DNA, the CDR3 is TGTGCCAGTAGTATGGCTCTTCAGGGCGTCGGGGATACGCAGTATTTT.

The chain uses TRBV12-3 or TRBV12-4 and TRBJ1-1; D is unresolved. Trimming cost V 7 bases and J 0 bases, with 9 bases left between them. The CDR3 consists of 13 residues. In DNA, the CDR3 is TGTGCCAGCACCTACGACCTGAACACTGAAGCTTTCTTT. The encoded protein is CASTYDLNTEAFF.

This clone was detected only once. V gene TRBV7-2 combines with J gene TRBJ2-1, with 7 bases lining up with TRBD1. The germline CDR1 and CDR2 sequences are SGHTA and FQGNSA. The CDR3 contains 12 residues. The J segment lost 9 bases and the V segment lost 5 bases, leaving 4 bases of the junction unmatched. The CDR3 sequence: CASSRGTVEQFF. CDR3 bases: TGTGCCAGCAGCCGAGGGACAGTTGAGCAGTTCTTC.

This chain uses TRBV5-1 with TRBJ2-7; D not resolved. V lost 4 bases to trimming and J lost 12 bases, with 20 bases between them. CDR1 SGHRS and CDR2 YFSETQ come from the germline V gene. The CDR3 is 13 amino acids. In DNA form, the CDR3 reads TGCGCCAGCAGCACAAGAGACCCGTTCCACCCGTACTTC. The encoded protein is CASSTRDPFHPYF.

The rearrangement joins TRBV6-5 to TRBJ2-7; D might be TRBD1 (8 bases). Trimming left V 6 bases short and J 2 bases short, with 14 bases between. The CDR3 extends over 14 amino acids. Germline V gives CDR1 MNHEY, CDR2 SVGAGI. This CDR3 reads CASSGQGGTYEQYF. CDR3 DNA: TGTGCCAGCAGCGGACAGGGAGGGACCTACGAGCAGTACTTC.

The chain has TRBV6-5 and TRBJ2-7, with TRBD1 matching 8 bases. The germline CDR1 and CDR2 sequences are MNHEY and SVGAGI. The CDR3 contains 15 residues. Trimming cost V 2 bases and J 0 bases; bases outside gene matches: 3. Here the CDR3 reads CASSYAGGPSYEQYF. Written as DNA, the CDR3 is TGTGCCAGCAGTTACGCAGGGGGCCCCTCCTACGAGCAGTACTTC.

The chain joins TRBV12-3 or TRBV12-4 to TRBJ1-1, with D hard to call. This CDR3 has 12 amino acids. V was clipped by 2 bases and J by 11 bases, with 12 bases between them. CDR3 amino acids: CASSLQVARAFF. CDR3 coding DNA: TGTGCCAGCAGTTTACAGGTGGCAAGGGCTTTCTTT.

Here the CDR3 DNA reads TGTGCCACCCGTACGGGACGGAACTCCTACGAGCAGTACTTC. This translates into CATRTGRNSYEQYF. This sequence joins TRBV6-6 and TRBJ2-7; D possibly matches TRBD1 or TRBD2 (5 bases each). Trimming removed 10 bases at V and 0 bases at J, with 16 bases between. From germline, CDR1 is MNHNY and CDR2 SVGAGI (reference sequence). This CDR3 has 14 amino acids.

V and J are TRBV12-3 or TRBV12-4 and TRBJ1-5; D unresolved. V lost 3 bases and J lost 2, with 5 bases in between. The CDR3 is made up of 13 amino acids. The CDR3 is CASSLAGNQPQHF. CDR3 DNA: TGTGCCAGCAGTTTGGCGGGCAATCAGCCCCAGCATTTT.

The rearrangement links TRBV4-3 to TRBJ2-1; 10 bases agree with TRBD2. Per germline, CDR1 LGHNA and CDR2 YSLEER. V was pared by 2 bases and J by 5 bases, with 12 bases of the junction left unmatched. The CDR3 runs to 18 residues. The CDR3 loop reads CASSQLPEPSGGNNEQFF. The CDR3 DNA is TGCGCCAGCAGCCAACTCCCCGAGCCTAGCGGGGGTAACAATGAGCAGTTCTTC.

This clone was observed a few times. The DNA of the CDR3 is TGTGCCTGGAGTGAACCCGGGGAGCTGTTTTTT. Translated, it gives CAWSEPGELFF. The chain carries TRBV30 and TRBJ2-2; D is uncertain. This CDR3 contains 11 residues. V was shortened by 1 base and J by 6 bases, with 3 bases between the two germline ends. Germline V gives CDR1 GTSNPN, CDR2 SVGIG (reference sequence).

The rearrangement joins TRBV5-1 to TRBJ2-7; 7 nucleotides line up with TRBD2. CDR1 is SGHRS and CDR2 is YFSETQ in the germline V gene. With 4 bases clipped from V and 0 bases from J, the junction kept 1 base outside the gene matches. The CDR3 totals 13 residues. Here the CDR3 DNA reads TGCGCCAGCAGCAGGGACTACTCCTACGAGCAGTACTTC. Translation: CASSRDYSYEQYF.

The genes are TRBV3-1 (or the pseudogene TRBV3-2) and TRBJ2-5, with D unresolved. The V and J ends lost 6 bases and 4 bases respectively, with 3 bases between them. Germline CDR1 LGHDT, CDR2 YNNKEL (reference sequence). CDR3 length equals 10 residues. The chain's CDR3 is CASSRETQYF. The CDR3 bases are TGTGCCAGCAGTCGAGAGACCCAGTACTTC.

The CDR3 DNA reads TGTGCCAGTCGGTTCCGGGGTGCCGGAAACACCATATATTTT. This sequence encodes CASRFRGAGNTIYF. The chain has TRBV19 and TRBJ1-3; D call uncertain. This CDR3 spans 14 amino acids. Germline CDR1 reads LNHDA; CDR2 reads SQIVND (reference sequence). V was pared by 8 bases and J by 4 bases, with 15 bases between.

This sequence joins TRBV5-4 and TRBJ1-6, with D maybe TRBD1 (5 bases). The CDR3 totals 17 residues. Germline lookup yields CDR1 SGHNT and CDR2 YYREEE (reference sequence). The V end lost 1 base, the J end lost 8 bases, and 19 bases lay between the germline ends. Written as DNA, the CDR3 is TGTGCCAGCAGCTTGAAGGGGACTCCCGGGGCGTATTCACCCCTCCACTTT. Its protein is CASSLKGTPGAYSPLHF.

This clone has only a few counts. The V call is TRBV6-2 or TRBV6-3, the J call TRBJ1-5; no clear D. The CDR3 spans 13 residues. The V gene lost 4 bases and the J gene lost 1 base, with 5 bases spanning the gap. Per germline, CDR1 MNHEY and CDR2 SVGEGT. The CDR3 sequence is CASSLLSNQPQHF. The CDR3 DNA reads as TGTGCCAGCAGTTTACTGAGCAATCAGCCCCAGCATTTT.

The genes are TRBV20-1 and TRBJ1-4, with no clear D. V was trimmed by 3 bases and J by 7 bases, leaving 6 bases between them. From germline, CDR1 is DFQATT and CDR2 SNEGSKA (reference sequence). This CDR3 spans 11 amino acids. CDR3 amino acids: CSARNPEKLFF. CDR3 nucleotide sequence: TGCAGTGCTAGGAATCCTGAAAAACTGTTTTTT.

This chain connects TRBV2 to TRBJ1-1; D remains unclear. The CDR3 has 13 residues. V shed 6 bases and J shed 2 bases, with 10 bases lying between them. CDR1 is SNHLY, CDR2 FYNNEI, per germline. CDR3 sequence: CASSQDYNTEAFF. In nucleotides, the CDR3 is TGTGCCAGCAGCCAAGATTATAACACTGAAGCTTTCTTT.

The gene calls are TRBV4-3 and TRBJ1-6; the match to TRBD1 covers 7 bases. V was clipped by 3 bases and J by 5 bases; unmatched bases: 19. The CDR3 runs 20 residues. Germline V gene data show CDR1 as LGHNA and CDR2 as YSLEER. The CDR3 DNA follows: TGCGCCAGCAGCCAGGATACCGGGACAGACTCACTTTTTCATAATTCACCCCTCCACTTT. Protein: CASSQDTGTDSLFHNSPLHF.

The chain is built from TRBV27 and TRBJ1-1; TRBD1 aligns across 9 bases. Germline-derived CDR1 and CDR2 are MNHEY and SMNVEV (reference sequence). J lost 1 base, V lost 8 bases, and 8 bases had no gene match. The length of the CDR3 is 15 residues. This chain's CDR3 is CASGQLQGANTEAFF. CDR3 nucleotides: TGTGCCAGCGGGCAACTACAGGGGGCGAACACTGAAGCTTTCTTT.